This T cell receptor (beta chain) appears in the sequencing data of a study of blood T cell repertoires in COVID-19. For the study at large: PBMCs, B-cell-depleted T cells, or T cells provided the cDNA or gDNA that made up the material.

Original data processing: How many nucleated cells were present was estimated from reference gene primer amplification. Profiling relied on immunoSEQ multiplex PCR, and the TCRdb table lists in-frame clones only, not all of them. V, J and clone size derive from that table, while D and trimming were established from the DNA sequence. The profile shows under 250,000 clones, roughly 75% of them singletons. The CDR3 is 15 residues long. Trimming removed 2 bases from V and 2 bases from J, with 11 bases in between. CDR1 is WSHSY, CDR2 SAAADI, per germline. This sequence originates from an older woman with acute or convalescent COVID-19. The chain is built from TRBV10-2 and TRBJ2-3; the D gene is possibly TRBD1 (5 bases). Sequencing input: peripheral blood. The CDR3 protein is CASSEPSGFTDTQYF. CDR3 DNA: TGCGCCAGCAGTGAGCCTTCAGGGTTCACAGATACGCAGTATTTT.